The rows below give T cell receptor beta chains drawn from one sample of a study of somatic mutations in cytotoxic T cells in rheumatoid arthritis. TCRdb keeps only in-frame clones here, not all; method: immunoSEQ multiplex PCR. The sample records some 7,000 clones, about 79% being singletons. The sequenced sample consisted of CD8+ T cells sorted from blood. The receptors here all came from an adult with rheumatoid arthritis. Both conserved end residues are part of each CDR3. A D gene is named only where the DNA matches it firmly. Only part of the rows carry a size: once, few, many, or a class if the clone is expanded.

D gene | J gene | V gene | clone size | CDR3 DNA | CDR3 protein
- | TRBJ2-5 | TRBV19 | - | TGTGCCAGTAGTATCCAAGAGACCCAGTACTTC | CASSIQETQYF
- | TRBJ2-5 | TRBV10-3 | - | TGTGCCATCAGTGAACACGAAGAGGAGACCCAGTACTTC | CAISEHEEETQYF
TRBD1 | TRBJ1-5 | TRBV2 | - | TGTGCCAGCAGAAACAGGGGAAGCAATCAGCCCCAGCATTTT | CASRNRGSNQPQHF
- | TRBJ1-2 | TRBV4-1 | - | TGCGCCAGCAGCCAAATCTTTTCAGGTGACTATGGCTACACCTTC | CASSQIFSGDYGYTF
- | TRBJ1-2 | TRBV6-1 | - | TGTGCCAGCAGCATGGGGGTCTATGGCTACACCTTC | CASSMGVYGYTF
- | TRBJ2-5 | TRBV27 | - | TGTGCCAGCAGCCCGGGCACAAGAGGTGAGCAGTACTTC | CASSPGTRGEQYF
- | TRBJ2-5 | TRBV5-1 | - | TGCGCCAGCGCCGGCAGGGGGGCCCTCGGGGAGACCCAGTACTTC | CASAGRGALGETQYF
TRBD1 | TRBJ2-5 | TRBV12-5 | - | TGTGCTAGTGGCGCTGACAGGGGCGAGGAGACCCAGTACTTC | CASGADRGEETQYF
TRBD1 | TRBJ2-1 | TRBV10-3 | - | TGTGCCATCCGGGACAGCGAATACAATGAGCAGTTCTTC | CAIRDSEYNEQFF
TRBD2 | TRBJ2-3 | TRBV27 | - | TGTGCCAGCAGTAGACTAGCAGTCTACACAGATACGCAGTATTTT | CASSRLAVYTDTQYF
- | TRBJ2-2 | TRBV5-4 | few | TGTGCCAGCAGCTCCGGGCCTTTGAGGGGAGGCACCGGGGAGCTGTTTTTT | CASSSGPLRGGTGELFF
- | TRBJ2-1 | TRBV7-9 | - | TGTGCCAGCAGCCCCAAGTTAAGCTCCTACAATGAGCAGTTCTTC | CASSPKLSSYNEQFF
TRBD1 | TRBJ2-3 | TRBV4-1 | - | TGCGCCAGCAGCGGGCCAGGGGGCTCTAGCACAGATACGCAGTATTTT | CASSGPGGSSTDTQYF
TRBD2 | TRBJ2-1 | TRBV4-3 | - | TGCGCCAGCAGCCAATTCGGCACTAGCGTCGATGAGCAGTTCTTC | CASSQFGTSVDEQFF
- | TRBJ2-1 | TRBV7-3 | - | TGTGCCAGCAGCTTATGGGCCCTAGGTGAGCAGTTCTTC | CASSLWALGEQFF
TRBD2 | TRBJ2-5 | TRBV27 | - | TGTGCCAGCAGTTTCTATCTAGCGGGACAAGAGACCCAGTACTTC | CASSFYLAGQETQYF
- | TRBJ2-5 | TRBV7-9 | - | TGTGCCAGCAGCCCGGGGGAGTCGGAGACCCAGTACTTC | CASSPGESETQYF
- | TRBJ1-2 | TRBV6-1 | - | TGTGCCAGCAGCAATACCCCGGAAGGGGATGGCTACACCTTC | CASSNTPEGDGYTF
TRBD1 | TRBJ2-7 | TRBV27 | few | TGTGCCAGCAGTTTATCCCGGGACAGATTTTACGAGCAGTACTTC | CASSLSRDRFYEQYF
- | TRBJ2-2 | TRBV7-6 | - | TGTGCCAGCGGCAGGGCTGACACCGGGGAGCTGTTTTTT | CASGRADTGELFF
- | TRBJ2-1 | TRBV25-1 | - | TGTGCCAGCAGTGAATATTTCAATGTTGAGCAGTTCTTC | CASSEYFNVEQFF
TRBD2 | TRBJ2-1 | TRBV14 | - | TGTGCCAGCAGCCAGGGATTTAGCGGGGGGCGTGATGAGCAGTTCTTC | CASSQGFSGGRDEQFF
- | TRBJ1-1 | TRBV29-1 | - | TGCAGCGTTGAAAGGCCCCTGAACACTGAAGCTTTCTTT | CSVERPLNTEAFF
- | TRBJ1-5 | TRBV6-6 | - | TGTGCCAGCAGTCCCGGACAGATCAATCAGCCCCAGCATTTT | CASSPGQINQPQHF
- | TRBJ2-2 | TRBV25-1 | - | TGTGCCAGCAGTGACAGGGCGGACACCGGGGAGCTGTTTTTT | CASSDRADTGELFF
TRBD2 | TRBJ2-1 | TRBV2 | - | TGTGCCAGCTATCACCCTCCACTAGCGGGAGGACGGAACAATGAGCAGTTCTTC | CASYHPPLAGGRNNEQFF
- | TRBJ2-1 | TRBV6-4 | - | TGTGCCAGCAGTGACACCGACCGGGGGTACAATGAGCAGTTCTTC | CASSDTDRGYNEQFF
- | TRBJ2-1 | TRBV7-3 | - | TGTGCCAGCAGCCCGGGACATTCCTCCTACAATGAGCAGTTCTTC | CASSPGHSSYNEQFF
TRBD2 | TRBJ2-2 | TRBV7-2 | - | TGTGCCAGCAGCCGACCCACTAGCGGGGGGGCCGGCACCGGGGAGCTGTTTTTT | CASSRPTSGGAGTGELFF
- | TRBJ2-3 | TRBV9 | few | TGTGCCAGCAGCGCAGGGGGGGGGCCAGATACGCAGTATTTT | CASSAGGGPDTQYF
- | TRBJ2-2 | TRBV19 | once | TGTGCCAGTAGTTTTAGAGGGCCCGGGGAGCTGTTTTTT | CASSFRGPGELFF
- | TRBJ1-2 | TRBV30 | - | TGTGCCTGGAGTCTCAGGGGATATGGCTACACCTTC | CAWSLRGYGYTF
- | TRBJ1-1 | TRBV10-1 | - | TGCGCCAGCAGTGAGACGCCCGGGACGCCCATATGGTACACTGAAGCTTTCTTT | CASSETPGTPIWYTEAFF
TRBD2 | TRBJ2-1 | TRBV5-1 | - | TGCGCCAGCGGACTAGCCTCCTACAATGAGCAGTTCTTC | CASGLASYNEQFF
TRBD1 | TRBJ1-3 | TRBV6-5 | - | TGTGCCAGCAGTTACCGGGACAGGGGCTCTGGAAACACCATATATTTT | CASSYRDRGSGNTIYF
TRBD1 | TRBJ1-5 | TRBV6-4 | few | TGTGCCAGCAACGACGACAGGGGGTCTAGACAGCCCCAGCATTTT | CASNDDRGSRQPQHF
TRBD2 | TRBJ2-7 | TRBV5-1 | - | TGCGCCAGCAGCTTGGACCCGGGACTAGCGGGAGAGCAGTACTTC | CASSLDPGLAGEQYF
TRBD1 | TRBJ2-2 | TRBV4-3 | - | TGCGCCAGCAGCCAAGACCCCGGGACAGGAGCCACCGGGGAGCTGTTTTTT | CASSQDPGTGATGELFF
- | TRBJ2-5 | TRBV29-1 | - | TGCAGCGGACAACAGGGCACTCAAGAGACCCAGTACTTC | CSGQQGTQETQYF
TRBD2 | TRBJ2-3 | TRBV10-2 | - | TGCGCCAGCAGTGAAAGCGGGGGGAGAGATACGCAGTATTTT | CASSESGGRDTQYF
- | TRBJ2-7 | TRBV7-9 | - | TGTGCCAGCAGCCCCCCCCTAGCGTACGAGCAGTACTTC | CASSPPLAYEQYF
- | TRBJ1-1 | TRBV7-6 | once | TGTGCCAGCAGCCCCCGAGGGTCCGGGGTTGAAGCTTTCTTT | CASSPRGSGVEAFF
TRBD2 | TRBJ2-1 | TRBV4-2 | - | TGTGCCAGCAGCCAAGAGTCGGGGGGGAGGGCTTCCTACAATGAGCAGTTCTTC | CASSQESGGRASYNEQFF
- | TRBJ2-5 | TRBV15 | - | TGTGCCACCAGCAGAGATAGTGAGACCCAGTACTTC | CATSRDSETQYF
TRBD1 | TRBJ2-7 | TRBV7-9 | - | TGTGCCAGCAGAAGGGACAGATCCTACGAGCAGTACTTC | CASRRDRSYEQYF
- | TRBJ1-1 | TRBV29-1 | - | TGCAGCGCGGACAGAAACACTGAAGCTTTCTTT | CSADRNTEAFF
TRBD2 | TRBJ2-1 | TRBV15 | - | TGTGCCACCAGGGCACGGCGGGAGTCCTACAATGAGCAGTTCTTC | CATRARRESYNEQFF
- | TRBJ2-5 | TRBV19 | - | TGTGCCAGTAGTATAGCGGGACTGGAAGACCAAGAGACCCAGTACTTC | CASSIAGLEDQETQYF
- | TRBJ2-1 | TRBV5-4 | - | TGTGCCAGCAGCTTCGATTACGGGAGCTCCTACAATGAGCAGTTCTTC | CASSFDYGSSYNEQFF
- | TRBJ2-7 | TRBV11-2 | once | TGTGCCAGCAGCCAATCTCCATTTCCTACCTACGAGCAGTACTTC | CASSQSPFPTYEQYF
- | TRBJ2-7 | TRBV15 | - | TGTGCCACCAGTCCTGGACTTTACGAGCAGTACTTC | CATSPGLYEQYF
- | TRBJ1-1 | TRBV29-1 | - | TGCAGCGTTGTTGACTTGAACACTGAAGCTTTCTTT | CSVVDLNTEAFF
- | TRBJ1-4 | TRBV18 | - | TGTGCCAGCTCCCCCTGGGAGGGTCCAGAAAAACTGTTTTTT | CASSPWEGPEKLFF
TRBD2 | TRBJ2-7 | TRBV4-1 | few | TGCGCCAGCAGCCAAGGTCCCATAGCGGGAGAGCATTACGAGCAGTACTTC | CASSQGPIAGEHYEQYF
- | TRBJ2-6 | TRBV5-8 | - | TGTGCCAGCAGCCTCCCGGCAGGGGCGGGGGCCAACGTCCTGACTTTC | CASSLPAGAGANVLTF
TRBD2 | TRBJ2-2 | TRBV27 | - | TGTGCCAGCAGTTGGACTAGCGGAGCCACCGGGGAGCTGTTTTTT | CASSWTSGATGELFF